The 28 T cell receptor beta chains in this list originate from one sample, sequenced in a study of long-term antiretroviral therapy in people with HIV. The assay used was immunoSEQ (version v3.0), run at survey level. Some clones are missing from TCRdb's copy, which holds only in-frame ones; the method was immunoSEQ multiplex PCR. The sample shows 20,000 to 30,000 clones, 85% to 90% of them seen only once. The material sequenced was unsorted PBMCs, taken around 5 years after starting antiretroviral therapy. Every receptor here comes from a man between 35 and 55 years old with HIV.

V is TRBV7-9 and J is TRBJ2-7, with D possibly TRBD1 on 5 matching bases. Trimming left V 5 bases short and J 5 bases short, with 19 bases between. This CDR3 region has 15 residues. Germline lookup yields CDR1 SEHNR and CDR2 FQNEAQ (reference sequence). The DNA of the CDR3 is TGTGCCAGCAGCGACGTTTCGGCAGGGTATGACGAGCAGTACTTC. Encoded protein: CASSDVSAGYDEQYF.

A few counts support this clone. The V call is TRBV21-1, the J call TRBJ1-3; TRBD1, as called in the table, went unchecked against the DNA. TRBV21-1 represents a pseudogene. This CDR3 contains 15 residues. The CDR3 DNA follows: TGTGCCAGCAGCAAAGGGGCAGGTCGCGGAAACACCATATATTTT. This gives the protein CASSKGAGRGNTIYF.

The V gene is TRBV5-6, the J gene TRBJ1-2, with D perhaps TRBD1 (5 bases). Germline V gene sequence: CDR1 SGHDT, CDR2 YYEEEE. This CDR3 has 14 residues. Trimming removed 6 bases from V and 5 bases from J, with 17 bases in between. CDR3 loop: CASKVRGEGYGYTF. CDR3 sequence (DNA): TGTGCCAGCAAAGTTCGGGGGGAAGGTTATGGCTACACCTTC. The full variable domain, rest sourced from reference TRBV5-6 and TRBJ1-2, is DAGVTQSPTHLIKTRGQQVTLRCSPKSGHDTVSWYQQALGQGPQFIFQYYEEEERQRGNFPDRFSGHQFPNYSSELNVNALLLGDSALYLCASKVRGEGYGYTFGSGTRLTVV.

The chain is built from TRBV7-2 and TRBJ2-1; 10 bases line up with TRBD2. The CDR3 runs to 18 residues. Looked up from germline, CDR1 is SGHTA and CDR2 is FQGNSA. J lost 4 bases, V lost 5 bases, and 14 bases had no gene match. The CDR3 sequence: CASSPRAVGTSEYNEQFF. CDR3 coding DNA: TGTGCCAGCAGCCCGAGGGCTGTCGGGACTAGCGAGTACAATGAGCAGTTCTTC.

The chain is built from TRBV30 and TRBJ2-1, with 7 bases fitting TRBD1. V was clipped by 6 bases and J by 8 bases; unmatched bases: 7. The CDR3 covers 12 residues. Germline CDR1 is GTSNPN and CDR2 is SVGIG (reference sequence). CDR3 loop: CACDRVFDEQFF. The CDR3 DNA sequence: TGTGCCTGCGACAGGGTTTTCGATGAGCAGTTCTTC.

This chain links TRBV7-9 with TRBJ2-7; 10 nucleotides match TRBD2. Germline loops: CDR1 SEHNR, CDR2 FQNEAQ (reference sequence). The CDR3 contains 16 residues. The V and J ends lost 0 bases and 2 bases, in that order; junction bases with no gene match: 4. The CDR3 spells CASSLAASGRAYEQYF. The CDR3 DNA follows: TGTGCCAGCAGCTTAGCCGCGAGCGGGAGGGCCTACGAGCAGTACTTC.

The DNA for the CDR3 is TGTGCCAGCAGCGCCTCGGGGACAGGAAGTTCACCCCTCCACTTT. It codes for CASSASGTGSSPLHF. The chain has TRBV7-2 and TRBJ1-6; TRBD1 agrees at 8 bases. The CDR3 is 15 amino acids. Per germline, CDR1 SGHTA and CDR2 FQGNSA. Germline trimming cut 5 bases from V and 9 bases from J; bases unmatched to any gene: 9.

The chain uses TRBV5-1 and TRBJ2-1, with 9 bases matching TRBD2. Germline lookup yields CDR1 SGHRS and CDR2 YFSETQ. V dropped 0 bases and J dropped 2; count of bases not matched to a gene: 0. The CDR3 spans 15 residues. In nucleotides, the CDR3 is TGCGCCAGCAGCTTGGGACTAGCGGCCTACAATGAGCAGTTCTTC. Amino acid sequence: CASSLGLAAYNEQFF.

V and J are TRBV7-3 and TRBJ2-1; 10 bases match TRBD2. The CDR3 has 18 amino acids. Germline trimming cut 5 bases from V and 9 bases from J; bases unmatched to any gene: 19. Germline CDR1 is SGHTA and CDR2 is FQGTGA. DNA of the CDR3: TGTGCCAGCAGCCATTACACCCGGCCTGGGACTAGCGAGGGTGAGCAGTTCTTC. This sequence encodes CASSHYTRPGTSEGEQFF.

The chain employs TRBV7-9 and TRBJ1-1, with D uncertain. Germline V gene data show CDR1 as SEHNR and CDR2 as FQNEAQ (reference sequence). V dropped 0 bases and J dropped 1 base, with 3 bases sitting between them. There are 13 residues in the CDR3. For the CDR3, the DNA is TGTGCCAGCAGCTTAGCGTGGAACACTGAAGCTTTCTTT. Translation gives CASSLAWNTEAFF.

V is TRBV7-2 and J is TRBJ2-2, with D possibly TRBD2 on 6 matching bases. Germline V gene lookup returns CDR1 SGHTA and CDR2 FQGNSA. Deletions cut 5 bases from V and 1 base from J, with 17 bases between. CDR3 size: 17 residues. The CDR3 is CASSATRWGENTGELFF. DNA of the CDR3: TGTGCCAGCAGCGCGACTAGATGGGGGGAGAACACCGGGGAGCTGTTTTTT.

The chain is built from TRBV30 and TRBJ1-4; D not resolved. Germline CDR1 GTSNPN, CDR2 SVGIG (reference sequence). Trimming stripped 5 bases from V and 3 bases from J, with 10 bases between. The CDR3 has 13 amino acids. The CDR3 protein is CAWGEGANEKLFF. The CDR3 DNA is TGTGCCTGGGGGGAAGGAGCTAATGAAAAACTGTTTTTT.

The CDR3 reads CASSPDSFTDTQYF. The CDR3 DNA reads as TGTGCCAGCAGTCCCGACTCCTTCACAGATACGCAGTATTTT. The rearrangement uses TRBV11-3 and TRBJ2-3; D call uncertain. The CDR3 has 14 amino acids. V was clipped by 6 bases and J by 2 bases, with 12 bases between them. Germline CDR1 reads SGHNT; CDR2 reads YENEEA.

This chain links TRBV7-8 with TRBJ2-3; 8 nucleotides align to TRBD2. Germline V gives CDR1 SGHVS, CDR2 FQNEAQ. With 5 bases clipped from V and 0 bases from J, the junction kept 7 bases outside the gene matches. CDR3 length: 16 residues. Written as DNA, the CDR3 is TGTGCCAGCAGCAAACGGGCGGGAGGTAGCACAGATACGCAGTATTTT. Translating gives CASSKRAGGSTDTQYF.

The chain couples TRBV19 to TRBJ1-5; no reliable D call. The CDR3 has 15 residues. The V gene lost 0 bases and the J gene lost 1 base, with 7 bases spanning the gap. The germline V gene has CDR1 LNHDA and CDR2 SQIVND (reference sequence). The CDR3 DNA reads as TGTGCCAGTAGTATAGATCTCCCCAGCAATCAGCCCCAGCATTTT. Protein: CASSIDLPSNQPQHF.

This chain connects TRBV6-6 to TRBJ1-5, with 10 nucleotides matching TRBD1. Germline CDR1 MNHNY, CDR2 SVGAGI (reference sequence). The CDR3 has 14 amino acids. With V trimmed by 2 bases and J by 7 bases, 2 bases remained unmatched. The CDR3 sequence: CASSYGQGEQPQHF. CDR3 sequence (DNA): TGTGCCAGCAGTTACGGACAGGGGGAGCAGCCCCAGCATTTT.

On this clone: At the DNA level, this CDR3 is encoded by other sequences in the same sample as well. The chain uses TRBV5-1 and TRBJ2-3; 7 bases fit TRBD2. V lost 0 bases, J lost 0 bases, and 4 bases stayed unmatched. Germline-derived CDR1 and CDR2 are SGHRS and YFSETQ. This CDR3 has 16 amino acids. For the CDR3, the DNA is TGCGCCAGCAGCTTGGGTACTAGCGTTAGCACAGATACGCAGTATTTT. This translates into CASSLGTSVSTDTQYF.

The V and J genes are TRBV27 and TRBJ2-5; unclear D gene. The germline V gene encodes CDR1 MNHEY and CDR2 SMNVEV (reference sequence). The CDR3 has 14 residues. V lost 0 bases and J lost 3, with 8 bases in between. CDR3 nucleotides: TGTGCCAGCAGTTTATCTGGCGCTAAAGAGACCCAGTACTTC. Amino acids: CASSLSGAKETQYF.

The chain carries TRBV18 and TRBJ1-3; TRBD1 might be the D (5 bases). Trimming pared 3 bases from V and 0 bases from J, leaving 15 bases between. The CDR3 loop spans 17 amino acids. CDR1 is KGHSH, CDR2 LQKENI, per germline. The CDR3 is CASSPKGMGDSGNTIYF. In DNA, the CDR3 is TGTGCCAGCTCACCGAAGGGGATGGGGGACTCTGGAAACACCATATATTTT.

The chain couples TRBV18 to TRBJ1-1; D ambiguous. The germline gives CDR1 KGHSH, CDR2 LQKENI. V was cut by 3 bases and J by 5 bases, with 7 bases left in between. The CDR3 extends over 12 amino acids. CDR3 sequence: CASSPFMTEAFF. CDR3 sequence (DNA): TGTGCCAGCTCACCTTTTATGACTGAAGCTTTCTTT.

This clone has just a few counts. V is TRBV5-1 and J is TRBJ2-3; D could derive from TRBD1 or TRBD2 (5 bases each). Trimming took off 3 bases at V and 3 bases at J, with 14 bases between the two ends. Germline CDR1 SGHRS, CDR2 YFSETQ. CDR3 length equals 15 residues. The CDR3 sequence is CASSSGPLWTDTQYF. The CDR3 coding sequence is TGCGCCAGCAGCTCGGGACCCTTATGGACAGATACGCAGTATTTT.

The CDR3 DNA sequence: TGCAGCGTTCCGACGGGACAGGGGACCGGTGAGCAGTTCTTC. Translating it yields CSVPTGQGTGEQFF. The chain recombines TRBV29-1 with TRBJ2-1, with TRBD1 matching 10 bases. Germline values: CDR1 SQVTM, CDR2 ANQGSEA. The CDR3 extends over 14 amino acids. J was trimmed by 9 bases and V by 5 bases; bases with no gene match: 10.

The genes are TRBV10-2 and TRBJ2-3; no reliable D call. Germline loops: CDR1 WSHSY, CDR2 SAAADI. This CDR3 comprises 15 residues. Trimming cost V 0 bases and J 0 bases, with 7 bases left between them. The CDR3, as DNA: TGCGCCAGCAGTGAGTCTAGGCAGAGCACAGATACGCAGTATTTT. Encoded protein: CASSESRQSTDTQYF.

The V and J genes are TRBV6-9 and TRBJ2-7; D might be TRBD1 (6 bases). The CDR3 has 16 amino acids. V was clipped by 0 bases and J by 0 bases, with 12 bases between them. Germline CDR1 is MNHGY and CDR2 is SVAAGI. The CDR3 DNA reads as TGTGCCAGCAGTTATTCCGGGGACACCCCCTCCTACGAGCAGTACTTC. This encodes CASSYSGDTPSYEQYF.

CDR3 in DNA: TGTGCCAGCAGTTTATCGGTACACGACGGACTCATCTTATTGCGTGGCTACACCTTC. Its translation: CASSLSVHDGLILLRGYTF. The V call is TRBV27, the J call TRBJ1-2; D gene ambiguous. Trimming pared 0 bases from V and 7 bases from J, leaving 27 bases between. Germline CDR1 reads MNHEY; CDR2 reads SMNVEV (reference sequence). The CDR3 is 19 residues long.

The V call is TRBV18, the J call TRBJ1-1; TRBD1 matches 7 bases. CDR3 length: 14 residues. Germline loops: CDR1 KGHSH, CDR2 LQKENI. The V and J ends lost 1 base and 5 bases, in that order; junction bases with no gene match: 4. The CDR3 nucleotides read TGTGCCAGCTCACCACTAGGGGGCAGGACTGAAGCTTTCTTT. This encodes CASSPLGGRTEAFF.

For the CDR3, the DNA is TGTGCCAGGACAGGGAAGTGTGGCAATCAGCCCCAGCATTTT. It encodes CARTGKCGNQPQHF. The chain recombines TRBV6-4 with TRBJ1-5; 7 bases match TRBD1. CDR3 size: 14 residues. In germline, CDR1 is MRHNA, CDR2 SNTAGT. The J segment lost 2 bases and the V segment lost 9 bases, leaving 7 bases of the junction unmatched.

The chain recombines TRBV5-5 with TRBJ2-7; possibly TRBD1 for D (5 bases). The CDR3 extends over 13 amino acids. The germline gives CDR1 SGHKS, CDR2 YYEKEE (reference sequence). V lost 3 bases and J 4 bases, leaving 11 bases between the germline ends. CDR3 loop: CASSSGPGYEQYF. CDR3 nucleotides: TGTGCCAGCAGCTCCGGCCCAGGGTACGAGCAGTACTTC.